This TCR beta chain was sequenced for a study of shared clonotypes between healthy human individuals. Study-wide findings and caveats: Naive subsets usually exceeded memory subsets in estimated richness.

The CDR3 runs to 14 residues. Germline V gives CDR1 MNHEY, CDR2 SMNVEV (reference sequence). The V end was cut by 6 bases, the J end by 4 bases, with 13 bases between. Running of the assay took place at deep level. TCRdb's copy holds only in-frame clones and misses some; the assay was immunoSEQ multiplex PCR. The profile covers roughly 2.1 million clones, with about 93% appearing a single time and roughly 1.7% taken by the ten largest. Cells designated naive CD8 were CD45RO-negative and were positively selected for CCR7, with terminally differentiated effector memory CD45RA+ cells excluded. With regard to this clone: Its target is not known.

The clonotype originates from a young man in good health. Some clones in this sample may be carry-over from other donors' samples. The sample taken for sequencing was naive CD8+ T cells from PBMCs. This rearrangement joins TRBV27 to TRBJ1-5; TRBD1 is a possible D gene (6 bases). CDR3 in DNA: TGTGCCAGCAGACAGGGTTTCAGTAATCAGCCCCAGCATTTT. This codes for CASRQGFSNQPQHF.